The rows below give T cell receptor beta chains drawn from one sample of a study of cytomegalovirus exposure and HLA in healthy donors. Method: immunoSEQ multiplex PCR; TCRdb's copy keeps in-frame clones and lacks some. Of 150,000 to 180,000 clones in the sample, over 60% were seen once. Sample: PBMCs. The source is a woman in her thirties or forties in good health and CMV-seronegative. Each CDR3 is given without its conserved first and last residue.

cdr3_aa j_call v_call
ASSLARVGTDTQY TRBJ2-3 TRBV11-3
ASSKTGIHTEAF TRBJ1-1 TRBV19
ASSERTGVGMNTEAF TRBJ1-1 TRBV6-1
SVWGQKLQETQY TRBJ2-5 TRBV29-1
ASSLLPLAGGSYEQY TRBJ2-7 TRBV5-1
ASSFQGTGTDTQY TRBJ2-3 TRBV5-1
ASRARGVNYGYT TRBJ1-2 TRBV2
ASSLGAGPPLNTEAF TRBJ1-1 TRBV7-9
ASSLGQGADIQY TRBJ2-4 TRBV7-9
AIRGTGASQETQY TRBJ2-5 TRBV10-3
ASSSLLGQPRAEAF TRBJ1-1 TRBV13
AWSLPRSDQY TRBJ2-3 TRBV30
AIRSQGAGANVLT TRBJ2-6 TRBV10-3
ASSPQGPGELF TRBJ2-2 TRBV28
ASRGGAGVETQY TRBJ2-5 TRBV2
ASSQDWESGGYT TRBJ1-2 TRBV4-1
ASGEGQTEAF TRBJ1-1 TRBV7-9
ASSPRTGAYTEAF TRBJ1-1 TRBV5-1
ASSARSGGGEVGYT TRBJ1-2 TRBV2
ASSYSGTGSPDTQY TRBJ2-3 TRBV6-5
ASRPTENTEAF TRBJ1-1 TRBV7-9
ASSLGGFYGYT TRBJ1-2 TRBV28
ASSHPSSYNEQF TRBJ2-1 TRBV4-1
ASIPTIGGARQPQH TRBJ1-5 TRBV19